A single sample is the source of the 3 T cell receptor beta chains below, sequenced in a study of cytomegalovirus exposure and HLA in healthy donors. PCR was performed using 60 Vbeta and 13 Jbeta primers. Data came from immunoSEQ multiplex PCR; TCRdb stores just in-frame clones and leaves some out. Counted here are some 170,000 clones, more than 75% occurring once; the ten biggest clones make up 1.5%. Sequencing input: PBMCs. These receptors were collected from a girl aged 10 to 17 in good health and CMV-seropositive.

The V and J genes are TRBV6-1 and TRBJ2-7; 7 positions agree with TRBD2. The germline gives CDR1 MNHNS, CDR2 SASEGT. The CDR3 length is 14 residues. CDR3 region: CAGSSSGVTYEQYF. CDR3 coding DNA: TGTGCGGGGAGTTCCAGCGGGGTCACCTACGAGCAGTACTTC.

The chain uses TRBV5-1 and TRBJ2-1; 8 bases match TRBD1. Germline V CDR1 and CDR2: SGHRS, YFSETQ. Trimming took 1 base from V and 5 from J; bases not matched to a gene: 8. CDR3 length: 16 amino acids. The DNA for the CDR3 is TGCGCCAGCAGCTTGCCACCGGACAGGGAGAACAATGAGCAGTTCTTC. Amino acid sequence: CASSLPPDRENNEQFF.

The chain links TRBV28 to TRBJ2-7; TRBD1 agrees at 9 bases. CDR1 MDHEN and CDR2 SYDVKM come from the germline V gene. The length of the CDR3 is 17 residues. With V trimmed by 8 bases and J by 2 bases, 16 bases remained unmatched. In DNA, the CDR3 is TGTGCCAGCTACTCCATAGTGATCGGACAGGGGACCTACGAGCAGTACTTC. Its translation: CASYSIVIGQGTYEQYF.